This T cell receptor beta chain was captured in a study of T cells in Graves' hyperthyroidism and ophthalmopathy. Germline V gene sequence: CDR1 SNHLY, CDR2 FYNNEI. V shed 8 bases and J shed 8 bases, with 15 bases lying between them. The CDR3 runs to 13 residues. General study findings and limits: By a 13 V-J model, ophthalmopathy was set apart from stable hyperthyroidism.

RNA transcripts provided the source from which TCR beta CDR3 regions were amplified. A first-round RT-PCR of the TCR CDR3 used the HTBI primer set. TCRdb analysed the multiplex PCR reads with MiXCR anew, one entry per CDR3 protein. The sample contains 75,000 to 100,000 distinct CDR3 sequences, over 50% of which appear only once. Concerning this clonotype: The antigen is undetermined.

Diagnostic decisions used clinical symptoms, serum thyroxine and TRAb, thyroid ultrasound and orbital computed tomography. The J gene is TRBJ1-4, the V gene TRBV2; D not resolved. The sample was blood. This clonotype was obtained from a woman in her 40s with Graves' hyperthyroidism. CDR3 sequence (DNA): TGTGCCAGCCGAGCCCAGGCGGACGAAAAACTGTTTTTT. Residues: CASRAQADEKLFF.